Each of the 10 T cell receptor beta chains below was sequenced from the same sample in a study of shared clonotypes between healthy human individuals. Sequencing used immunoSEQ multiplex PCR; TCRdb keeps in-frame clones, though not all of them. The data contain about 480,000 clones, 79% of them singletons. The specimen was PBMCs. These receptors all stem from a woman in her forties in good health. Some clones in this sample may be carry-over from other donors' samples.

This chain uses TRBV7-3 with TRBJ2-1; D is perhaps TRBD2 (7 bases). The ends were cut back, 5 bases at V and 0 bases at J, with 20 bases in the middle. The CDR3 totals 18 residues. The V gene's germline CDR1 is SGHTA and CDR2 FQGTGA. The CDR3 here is CASSRNSQGLPSYNEQFF. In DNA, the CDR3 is TGTGCCAGCAGCCGAAATTCACAGGGACTACCCTCCTACAATGAGCAGTTCTTC.

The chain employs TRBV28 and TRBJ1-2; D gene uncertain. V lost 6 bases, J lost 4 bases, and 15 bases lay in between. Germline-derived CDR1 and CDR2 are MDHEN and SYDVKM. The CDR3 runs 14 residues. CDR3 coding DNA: TGTGCCAGCAGCCCCGCCGGTCGAGGCTATGGCTACACCTTC. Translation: CASSPAGRGYGYTF.

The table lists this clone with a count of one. CDR3 in amino acids: CASISLARTDTQYF. The CDR3 bases are TGCGCCAGCATCAGTCTAGCGCGCACAGATACGCAGTATTTT. This rearrangement joins TRBV10-2 to TRBJ2-3; tentative D call: TRBD2 (6 bases). The CDR3 totals 14 residues. Trimming cost V 7 bases and J 1 base, with 12 bases left between them. Germline V gives CDR1 WSHSY, CDR2 SAAADI.

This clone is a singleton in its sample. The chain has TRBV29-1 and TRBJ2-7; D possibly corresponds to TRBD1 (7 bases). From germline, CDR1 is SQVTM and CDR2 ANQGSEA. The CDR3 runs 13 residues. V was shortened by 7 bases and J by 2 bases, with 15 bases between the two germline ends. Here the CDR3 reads CSGRTGGTYEQYF. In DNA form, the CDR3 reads TGCAGCGGCCGGACAGGAGGGACCTACGAGCAGTACTTC.

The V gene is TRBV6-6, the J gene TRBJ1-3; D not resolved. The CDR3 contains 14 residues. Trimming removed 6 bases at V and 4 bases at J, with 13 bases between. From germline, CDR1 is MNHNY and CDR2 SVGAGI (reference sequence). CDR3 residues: CASSLAGSGNTIYF. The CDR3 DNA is TGTGCCAGCAGCCTCGCCGGGTCCGGAAACACCATATATTTT.

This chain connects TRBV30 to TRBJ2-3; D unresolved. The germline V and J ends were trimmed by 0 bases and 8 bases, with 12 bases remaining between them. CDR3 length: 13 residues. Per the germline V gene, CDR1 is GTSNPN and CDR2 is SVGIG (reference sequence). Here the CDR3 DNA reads TGTGCCTGGAGTGTACATCCCCAGGCTACGCAGTATTTT. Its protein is CAWSVHPQATQYF. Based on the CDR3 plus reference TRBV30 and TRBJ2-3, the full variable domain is SQTIHQWPATLVQPVGSPLSLECTVEGTSNPNLYWYRQAAGRGLQLLFYSVGIGQISSEVPQNLSASRPQDRQFILSSKKLLLSDSGFYLCAWSVHPQATQYFGPGTRLTVL.

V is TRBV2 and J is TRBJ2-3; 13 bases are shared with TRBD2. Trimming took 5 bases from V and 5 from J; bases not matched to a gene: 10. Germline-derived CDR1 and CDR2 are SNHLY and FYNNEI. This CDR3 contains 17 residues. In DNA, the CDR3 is TGTGCCAGCAGTCCCGGGACTAGCGGGATTCGGATAGATACGCAGTATTTT. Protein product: CASSPGTSGIRIDTQYF.

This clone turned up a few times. The CDR3 sequence is CASSEERVETEKLFF. The CDR3 nucleotides read TGTGCCAGCAGTGAAGAGAGGGTTGAGACTGAAAAACTGTTTTTT. This chain uses TRBV2 with TRBJ1-4; unclear D gene. The CDR3 contains 15 residues. Trimming cost V 1 base and J 7 bases, with 13 bases left between them. The germline CDR1 and CDR2 sequences are SNHLY and FYNNEI.

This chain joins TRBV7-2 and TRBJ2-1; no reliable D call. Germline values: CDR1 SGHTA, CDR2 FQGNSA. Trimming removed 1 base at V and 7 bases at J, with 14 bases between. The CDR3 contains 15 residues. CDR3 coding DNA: TGTGCCAGCAGCTTAGTTGTGGGCTTTGTTAATGAGCAGTTCTTC. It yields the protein CASSLVVGFVNEQFF.

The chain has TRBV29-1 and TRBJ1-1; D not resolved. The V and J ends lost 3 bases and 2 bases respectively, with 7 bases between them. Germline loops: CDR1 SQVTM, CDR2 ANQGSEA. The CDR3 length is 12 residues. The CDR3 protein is CSVDTSNTEAFF. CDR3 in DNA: TGCAGCGTTGATACAAGTAACACTGAAGCTTTCTTT.